This TCR beta chain was documented in a study of early stage breast cancer tumors. Overall study: ER+/PR+/HER2- status applied to about 80% of the 16 invasive breast tumors. Average read coverage per sample was roughly 10-fold. Study-level findings and limits: Compared with adjacent normal breast tissue, tumors showed roughly 2.4-fold greater T cell density and higher clonality. Most shared enriched TCRB sequences were commonly generated ones.

This CDR3 spans 12 amino acids. Looked up from germline, CDR1 is SGDLS and CDR2 is YYNGEE. Trimming stripped 0 bases from V and 6 bases from J, with 6 bases between. The table came from immunoSEQ multiplex PCR; TCRdb's copy has only in-frame clones and leaves some out. This table has 55,000 to 70,000 clones, more than 70% appearing once. As regards this clone: The antigen is unknown.

V is TRBV9 and J is TRBJ1-1; TRBD1 might be the D (6 bases). The receptor was derived from a person aged 40-50 years with breast cancer. The source material was blood. DNA for the CDR3: TGTGCCAGCAGCGTAGGGGGGCCTGAAGCTTTCTTT. Amino acids: CASSVGGPEAFF.